A few counts support the clone carrying this TCR beta chain. As yet, its antigen is unknown. The library targeted TCRbeta and was prepared with unique molecular identifiers. TCRdb recomputed calls from the PCR reads with MiXCR, one row per CDR3 protein. The sample records some 140,000 distinct CDR3 sequences, about 9.9% being singletons. The data are from a study of T-cell reconstitution after alpha-beta-depleted transplantation in children. Study outcomes and limitations: Where alpha-beta T cells came from about two months after transplant was reportedly several hundred expanded graft clones. Recipient T cells and thymic progenitors that survived were the source of the high TCRbeta diversity seen at day 60 in some patients.

The sequence was obtained from a girl less than two years old who had a stem cell transplant for combined immunodeficiency, so the T cells may come from the graft donor. This specimen was PBMCs, mostly from graft donor cells, taken 180 days after TCRalphabeta/CD19-depleted stem cell transplant.

The CDR3 region has the DNA TGCAGTGCTAGTCGAAGGGGGTTGGCCAGCTCCTACAATGAGCAGTTCTTC. Translated: CSASRRGLASSYNEQFF. This chain uses TRBV20-1 with TRBJ2-1, with D possibly matching TRBD1 (6 bases). CDR1 is DFQATT and CDR2 is SNEGSKA in the germline V gene (reference sequence). The CDR3 has 17 amino acids. The V end lost 3 bases, the J end lost 0 bases, and 18 bases lay between the germline ends.